This T cell receptor beta chain appears in the sequencing data of a study of cytomegalovirus exposure and HLA in healthy donors. Notes on the study in general: An assumption of roughly uniform sequencing depth across donors underlay the presence/absence analyses.

13 Jbeta primers and 60 Vbeta primers were used for the PCR. This table comes from immunoSEQ multiplex PCR, and its TCRdb copy is limited to in-frame clones, with some not included. The sample carries around 200,000 clones, 75% to 85% recorded once. This clone was observed a few times. What it binds is not known. This sequence was found in a boy between 10 and 17 years old in good health and CMV-seronegative. Sequenced input: PBMCs.

This CDR3 reads CASREQPLSYEQYF. For the CDR3, the DNA is TGTGCCAGCAGAGAACAACCCCTTTCCTACGAGCAGTACTTC. The chain couples TRBV7-2 to TRBJ2-7; D gene uncertain. Trimming took off 6 bases at V and 1 base at J, with 13 bases between the two ends. This CDR3 is 14 amino acids long. CDR1 SGHTA and CDR2 FQGNSA come from the germline V gene.